This T cell receptor (beta chain) is from a study of blood T cell repertoires in COVID-19. Whole-study context: The United States, Italy and Spain provided the acute and convalescent COVID-19 samples.

Measured with immunoSEQ multiplex PCR; TCRdb has only the in-frame clones, and not every one. The data hold about 94,000 clones, with 80% to 90% observed a single time. The CDR3 covers 17 residues. The V gene lost 7 bases and the J gene lost 2 bases, with 18 bases spanning the gap. Germline lookup yields CDR1 MNHEY and CDR2 SMNVEV (reference sequence). Input material: peripheral blood. The TCR was taken from an elderly woman with acute or convalescent COVID-19. V usage is TRBV27 and J usage is TRBJ2-6, with a weak D call TRBD1 (6 bases). CDR3 loop: CASTLTAPGAGANVLTF. CDR3 DNA: TGTGCCAGCACCCTAACCGCCCCAGGGGCTGGGGCCAACGTCCTGACTTTC.